This T cell receptor (beta chain) came from a study of cytomegalovirus exposure and HLA in healthy donors. Study in general: In terms of ancestry, the Caucasian-associated cluster contained 75% to 90% of the approximately 400 genotyped donors. Notes on the study in general: In all likelihood, a cluster of highly shared sequence variants was a sequencing artifact. Reportedly, fewer N-insertions than the approximately 700-donor mean appeared in an Asian-associated ancestry cluster in a later analysis.

This CDR3 spans 14 amino acids. Trimming removed 7 bases from V and 0 bases from J, with 13 bases in between. In germline, CDR1 is KGHSH, CDR2 LQKENI. The PCR made use of 60 Vbeta and 13 Jbeta primers. Measured with immunoSEQ multiplex PCR; TCRdb has only the in-frame clones, and not every one. Of about 120,000 clones in the sample, 50% to 75% were seen once. This clone has only one observation. Its antigen is still unknown. The sequenced material came from PBMCs. This chain uses TRBV18 with TRBJ2-7, with D tentatively TRBD1 (6 bases). The receptor's source is a woman between 40 and 55 years old in good health and CMV-seropositive. This CDR3 is CASYGGTLSYEQYF. CDR3 sequence (DNA): TGTGCCAGCTACGGTGGGACACTCTCCTACGAGCAGTACTTC.